This record looks at one T cell receptor (beta chain) sequence and its context. Its cognate antigen is unknown. The CDR3 sequence is 16 residues long. The sample belongs to a study of T cell responses to AZD1222 COVID-19 vaccine. Study-level results: Mapped onto spike, vaccine-associated CD4 TCRs spanned it and were dominant at 160-218 and 743-854. Sampling captured repertoires only after the peak T cell response.

The study pooled second doses at about 4 or about 12 weeks. Libraries were prepared by immunoSEQ multiplex PCR; TCRdb keeps only in-frame clonotypes and omits some of them. The table has 150,000 to 250,000 clones, 90% to 95% seen once. This chain links TRBV21-1 with TRBJ1-5; the listed D gene, TRBD1, was not tested against the DNA. TRBV21-1 is a pseudogene segment. This sample comprised peripheral blood, obtained 28 days after the second AZD1222 dose. The receptor was isolated from an adult who received the AZD1222 COVID-19 vaccine. The CDR3 protein is CASSKATGLWNQPQHF. For the CDR3, the DNA is TGTGCCAGCAGCAAAGCTACAGGGTTGTGGAATCAGCCCCAGCATTTT.